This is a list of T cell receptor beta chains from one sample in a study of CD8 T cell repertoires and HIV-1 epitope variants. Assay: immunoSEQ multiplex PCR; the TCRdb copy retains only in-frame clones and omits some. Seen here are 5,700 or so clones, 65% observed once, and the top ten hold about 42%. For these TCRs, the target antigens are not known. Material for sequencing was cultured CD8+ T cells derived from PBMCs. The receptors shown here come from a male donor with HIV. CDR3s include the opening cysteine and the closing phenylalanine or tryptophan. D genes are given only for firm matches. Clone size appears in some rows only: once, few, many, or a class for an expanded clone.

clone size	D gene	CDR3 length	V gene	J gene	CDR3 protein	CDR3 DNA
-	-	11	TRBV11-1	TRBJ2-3	CASSLSDTQYF	TGTGCCAGCAGCTTATCTGATACGCAGTATTTT
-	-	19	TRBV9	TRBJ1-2	CASSVAGELRLDPNYGYTF	TGTGCCAGCAGCGTAGCGGGAGAACTGAGGCTAGATCCTAACTATGGCTACACCTTC
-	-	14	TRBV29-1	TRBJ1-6	CSASTGLDNSPLHF	TGCAGCGCGTCCACAGGGCTGGATAATTCACCCCTCCACTTT
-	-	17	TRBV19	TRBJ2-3	CASSIDLGTRFTDTQYF	TGTGCCAGTAGTATAGATCTAGGAACTAGATTCACAGATACGCAGTATTTT
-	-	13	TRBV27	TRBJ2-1	CASSLPLLTEQFF	TGTGCCAGCAGTTTACCCCTTCTTACCGAGCAGTTCTTC
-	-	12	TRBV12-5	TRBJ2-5	CACSLNQETQYF	TGTGCTTGTTCGTTGAATCAAGAGACCCAGTACTTC
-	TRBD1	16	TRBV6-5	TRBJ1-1	CASSYANRGMNTEAFF	TGTGCCAGCAGTTACGCGAACAGGGGGATGAACACTGAAGCTTTCTTT
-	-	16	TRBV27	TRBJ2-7	CASSLSQGTLSYEQYF	TGTGCCAGCAGTTTATCCCAGGGTACTCTGAGCTACGAGCAGTACTTC
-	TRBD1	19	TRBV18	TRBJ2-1	CASSTQGSQSAGSYNEQFF	TGTGCCAGCTCAACACAGGGGTCTCAGTCCGCAGGGTCCTACAATGAGCAGTTCTTC
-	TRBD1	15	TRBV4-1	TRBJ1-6	CASSQLGQGNSPLHF	TGCGCCAGCAGCCAACTAGGACAGGGGAATTCACCCCTCCACTTT
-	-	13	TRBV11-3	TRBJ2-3	CASSLPDADTQYF	TGTGCCAGCAGCTTACCAGACGCAGATACGCAGTATTTT
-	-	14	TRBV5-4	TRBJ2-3	CASSLKGTADTQYF	TGTGCCAGCAGCTTGAAGGGTACGGCAGATACGCAGTATTTT
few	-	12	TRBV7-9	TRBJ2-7	CASSLAMGEQYF	TGTGCCAGCAGCTTAGCGATGGGCGAGCAGTACTTC
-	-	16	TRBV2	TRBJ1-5	CASSDSIWTDAQPQHF	TGTGCCAGCAGTGATTCTATCTGGACAGATGCTCAGCCCCAGCATTTT
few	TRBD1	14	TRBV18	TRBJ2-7	CASSPGTAYYEQYF	TGTGCCAGCTCCCCCGGGACAGCTTACTACGAGCAGTACTTC
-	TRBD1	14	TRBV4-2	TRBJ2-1	CASSYGTGYNEQFF	TGTGCCAGCAGTTACGGGACAGGTTACAATGAGCAGTTCTTC
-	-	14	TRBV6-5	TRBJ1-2	CASSYSLGDYGYTF	TGTGCCAGCAGTTACTCGCTTGGGGACTATGGCTACACCTTC
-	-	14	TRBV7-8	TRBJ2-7	CASSPRAGHYEQYF	TGTGCCAGCAGCCCAAGGGCGGGGCACTACGAGCAGTACTTC
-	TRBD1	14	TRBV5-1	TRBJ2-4	CASSASGGSYIQYF	TGCGCCAGCAGCGCTTCAGGGGGTTCGTACATTCAGTACTTC
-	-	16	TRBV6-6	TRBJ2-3	CASSYWVGASTDTQYF	TGTGCCAGCAGTTACTGGGTAGGGGCTAGCACAGATACGCAGTATTTT
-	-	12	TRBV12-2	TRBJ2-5	CAGAGDQKTQYF	TGTGCGGGGGCGGGAGACCAGAAGACCCAGTACTTC
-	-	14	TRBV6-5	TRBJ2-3	CASSYSRGSDTQYF	TGTGCCAGCAGTTACTCGAGGGGTTCAGATACGCAGTATTTT
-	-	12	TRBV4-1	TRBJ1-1	CASSQGTAEAFF	TGCGCCAGCAGCCAAGGGACAGCCGAAGCTTTCTTT
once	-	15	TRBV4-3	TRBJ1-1	CASSQARGLNTEAFF	TGCGCCAGCAGCCAAGCTAGGGGCCTGAACACTGAAGCTTTCTTT
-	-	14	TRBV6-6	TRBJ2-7	CASSPVGSSYEQYF	TGTGCCAGCAGTCCCGTGGGATCCTCCTACGAGCAGTACTTC
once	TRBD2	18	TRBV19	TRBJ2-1	CASSIMISGRLTWNEQFF	TGTGCCAGTAGTATTATGATAAGCGGGAGGCTGACCTGGAATGAGCAGTTCTTC
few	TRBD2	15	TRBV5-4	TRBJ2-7	CASSLTASGSYEQYF	TGTGCCAGCAGCTTGACTGCTAGCGGGTCCTACGAGCAGTACTTC
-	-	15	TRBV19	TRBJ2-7	CASSPAGPPNVEQYF	TGTGCCAGTAGCCCAGCAGGGCCCCCCAATGTCGAGCAGTACTTC
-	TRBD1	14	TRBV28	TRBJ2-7	CASSLSGQGYEQYF	TGTGCCAGCAGTCTCTCGGGACAGGGCTACGAGCAGTACTTC
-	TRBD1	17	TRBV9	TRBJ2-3	CASSAIQGPPFTDTQYF	TGTGCCAGCAGCGCCATACAGGGGCCTCCCTTCACAGATACGCAGTATTTT
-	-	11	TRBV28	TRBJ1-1	CASSLGTEAFF	TGTGCCAGCAGTTTGGGGACTGAAGCTTTCTTT